A selection of T cell receptor beta chains follows, all from one sample in a study of metastatic and nonmetastatic thyroid tumors. With MiXCR, TCRdb reprocessed the PCR reads. The sample has 11,000 to 15,000 clones, 25% to 35% seen once. Material for sequencing was tumor tissue. The receptors derive from a female donor with papillary thyroid cancer or a benign thyroid nodule (not recorded which). Some clones in this sample may be carry-over from other donors' samples. The CDR3 runs from the conserved cysteine through the conserved F or W. The D gene is left open where the match is weak. Expanded clones are given a class, and other clones once, few, many or no size at all.

>TRBD1|TRBJ2-1|many|TRBV9
TGTGCCAGCAGCTCCACCGGGACAGGGGGCAATGAGCAGTTCTTC
CASSSTGTGGNEQFF
>.|TRBJ2-2|many|TRBV7-3
TGTGCCAGCAGCTTAACGAGCGCGAACACCGGGGAGCTGTTTTTT
CASSLTSANTGELFF
>.|TRBJ2-5|many|TRBV6-2/TRBV6-3
TGTGCCAGCAGCCGACCCGGGGTTAGGCAAGAGACCCAGTACTTC
CASSRPGVRQETQYF
>.|TRBJ1-2|many|TRBV15
TGTGCCACCAGCAGAGTAACAGTCGATGGCTACACCTTC
CATSRVTVDGYTF
>TRBD2|TRBJ2-7|few|TRBV7-8
TGTGCCAGCAGCTTTCTAGCGGGAGAAGCCTCATACGAGCAGTACTTC
CASSFLAGEASYEQYF
>TRBD2|TRBJ2-5|.|TRBV20-1
TGCAGTGCCCTCGATCTAGGACTAGCGGGAGGCCTGGGGGGAGAGACCCAGTACTTC
CSALDLGLAGGLGGETQYF
>.|TRBJ2-7|.|TRBV18
TGTGCCAGCTCACTTCAAGAGACAAATTTCTACGAGCAGTACTTC
CASSLQETNFYEQYF
>.|TRBJ2-3|many|TRBV29-1
TGCAGCGTTGACCTGGGCGGCAACCCGCAGTATTTT
CSVDLGGNPQYF
>.|TRBJ1-1|many|TRBV27
TGTGCCAGCAGTTTATCGGGGCAGCACACTGAAGCTTTCTTT
CASSLSGQHTEAFF
>TRBD1|TRBJ2-7|.|TRBV7-8
TGTGCCAGCAGCCTACCGGACAGGGACTACGAGCAGTACTTC
CASSLPDRDYEQYF
>.|TRBJ1-4|many|TRBV6-2/TRBV6-3
TGTGCCAGCAGAACTCCAAAAGAAAAACTGTTTTTT
CASRTPKEKLFF
>.|TRBJ2-1|few|TRBV20-1
TGCAGTGCTAGAGATTCCACTCGAGGGAGCTCCTACAATGAGCAGTTCTTC
CSARDSTRGSSYNEQFF
>TRBD1|TRBJ1-3|many|TRBV4-3
TGCGCCAGCAGCGGGGACCAGGGGGCTGGAAACACCATATATTTT
CASSGDQGAGNTIYF
>.|TRBJ1-2|.|TRBV5-1
TGCGCCAGCAGCCCGGAAGTGGGGTACGGCTACACCTTC
CASSPEVGYGYTF
>.|TRBJ1-1|many|TRBV18
TGTGCCAGCTCACCGTCAGCCTTGAACACTGAAGCTTTCTTT
CASSPSALNTEAFF
>.|TRBJ1-6|.|TRBV7-2
TGTGCCAGCAGCTTCTCACCAAATTCACCCCTCCACTTT
CASSFSPNSPLHF
>TRBD1|TRBJ1-1|.|TRBV10-2
TGCGCCAGCAGTGATCGATACAGGGGTGGAACTGAAGCTTTCTTT
CASSDRYRGGTEAFF
>.|TRBJ1-6|.|TRBV6-2/TRBV6-3
TGTGCCAGCAGTTCCCAATCAAGGGTCTTTGGGAATTCACCCCTCCACTTT
CASSSQSRVFGNSPLHF
>TRBD1|TRBJ1-2|few|TRBV3-1
TGTGCCAGCAGCCAAGGGGTCAGGGGGGACTATGGCTACACCTTC
CASSQGVRGDYGYTF
>.|TRBJ2-5|many|TRBV6-2/TRBV6-3
TGTGCCAGCACTGGACTATTCCAAGAGACCCAGTACTTC
CASTGLFQETQYF
>.|TRBJ2-7|many|TRBV2
TGTGCCAGCAGGAAGACAGGAAACGAGCAGTACTTC
CASRKTGNEQYF
>.|TRBJ2-7|.|TRBV11-1
TGTGCCAGCAGCCAAGATGACTTCCCCTACGAGCAGTACTTC
CASSQDDFPYEQYF
>.|TRBJ2-5|many|TRBV4-1
TGCGCCAGCAGCCCCACAGTCCGGGGACAAGAGACCCAGTACTTC
CASSPTVRGQETQYF
>.|TRBJ2-7|.|TRBV11-2
TGTGCCAGCAGTCTGATATCCTACGAGCAGTACTTC
CASSLISYEQYF
>.|TRBJ1-3|.|TRBV6-1
TGTGTCACCGGGCGGGGTCCCGGTGGAAACACCATATATTTT
CVTGRGPGGNTIYF
>.|TRBJ1-2|.|TRBV5-1
TGCGCCAGCAGCTTGGATCGGGGTTCGGAAACCTTC
CASSLDRGSETF
>TRBD2|TRBJ2-7|medium-sized|TRBV7-9
TGTGCCAGCAGCTTAGAGGGACTAGACCACGAGCAGTACTTC
CASSLEGLDHEQYF
>.|TRBJ1-5|.|TRBV7-8
TGTGCCAGCAGCTTGGACAAACCAAATCAGCCCCAGCATTTT
CASSLDKPNQPQHF
>TRBD1|TRBJ2-2|medium-sized|TRBV27
TGTGCCAGCAGTTTCGGGACAGGGACCGGGGAGCTGTTTTTT
CASSFGTGTGELFF
>.|TRBJ1-1|few|TRBV12-3/TRBV12-4
TGTGCCAGCAGTTTTAGGATGAACACTGAAGCTTTCTTT
CASSFRMNTEAFF
>TRBD2|TRBJ2-3|many|TRBV4-3
TGCGCCAGCAGCCTCCGAAGGGAACTAGCGGGGTCTGATACGCAGTATTTT
CASSLRRELAGSDTQYF
>TRBD2|TRBJ2-7|.|TRBV28
TGTGCCAGCAGTCTACAAACTAGCGGGAGAGTTAGTAGGTACGAGCAGTACTTC
CASSLQTSGRVSRYEQYF
>.|TRBJ2-1|few|TRBV9
TGTGCCAGCAGCGCTAACTACAATGAGCAGTTCTTC
CASSANYNEQFF